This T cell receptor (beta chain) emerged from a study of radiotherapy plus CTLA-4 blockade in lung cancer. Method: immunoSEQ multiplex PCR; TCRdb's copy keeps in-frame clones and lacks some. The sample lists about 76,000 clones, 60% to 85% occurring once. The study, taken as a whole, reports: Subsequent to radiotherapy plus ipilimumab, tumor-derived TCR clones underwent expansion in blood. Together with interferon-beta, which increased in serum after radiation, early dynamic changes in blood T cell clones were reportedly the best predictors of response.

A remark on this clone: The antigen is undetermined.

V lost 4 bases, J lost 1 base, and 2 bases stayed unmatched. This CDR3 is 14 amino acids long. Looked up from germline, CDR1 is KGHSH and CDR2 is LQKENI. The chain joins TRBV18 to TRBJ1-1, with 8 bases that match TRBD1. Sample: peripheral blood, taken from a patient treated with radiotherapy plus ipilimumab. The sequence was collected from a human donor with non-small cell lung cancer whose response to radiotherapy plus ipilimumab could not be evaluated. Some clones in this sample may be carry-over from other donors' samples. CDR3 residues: CASSLDRENTEAFF. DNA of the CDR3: TGTGCCAGCTCACTGGACAGGGAGAACACTGAAGCTTTCTTT.